Sequencing of this T cell receptor (beta chain) was carried out in a study of T cell responses to AZD1222 COVID-19 vaccine. Findings and caveats of the study: Spike-specific TCR breadth and depth grew following two AZD1222 doses.

V lost 7 bases to trimming and J lost 4 bases; unmatched junction nucleotides: 7. Germline lookup yields CDR1 GTSNPN and CDR2 SVGIG (reference sequence). The CDR3 has 13 residues. On this clone itself: The antigen is not known.

Profiling relied on immunoSEQ multiplex PCR, and the TCRdb table lists in-frame clones only, not all of them. The sample has 75,000 to 100,000 clones, approximately 92% seen once. This chain connects TRBV30 to TRBJ2-1, with TRBD1 matching over 7 bases. The material sequenced was peripheral blood, taken on day 0 of AZD1222 vaccination. The sequence came from an adult in good health. The CDR3 reads CAYWTGTYNEQFF. As DNA, the CDR3 is TGTGCCTACTGGACAGGAACTTACAATGAGCAGTTCTTC.